This T cell receptor beta chain came from a study of OX40 agonist ivuxolimab in advanced cancers. Study as a whole: Patients received the agonistic anti-OX40 (CD134) antibody ivuxolimab. Hepatocellular carcinoma, melanoma, renal cell or head and neck cancer occurred in dose-escalation patients. A partial response was reached by three patients: one with hepatocellular carcinoma and two with cutaneous melanoma.

To note about this clone: Antigen specificity is unknown.

V was clipped by 0 bases and J by 2 bases, with 14 bases between them. The CDR3 totals 16 residues. CDR1 is MGHRA and CDR2 is YSYEKL in the germline V gene. The study, taken as a whole, reports: At 0.1 to 3.0 mg/kg, CD4+ and CD8+ blood T cells expanded clonally by week 6.

This table comes from immunoSEQ multiplex PCR, and its TCRdb copy is limited to in-frame clones, with some not included. The profile shows roughly 50,000 clones, about 90% of them singletons. The source of this sequence is an adult with an advanced solid tumor such as melanoma, head and neck, liver or kidney cancer. The V gene is TRBV4-1, the J gene TRBJ2-7; possibly TRBD1 for D (5 bases). The source material was CD4+ or CD8+ T cells sorted from blood, sampled in a trial of the OX40 agonist ivuxolimab. CDR3 sequence (DNA): TGCGCCAGCAGCCAAGATATGGCAGGGTCCACCTACGAGCAGTACTTC. It is translated as CASSQDMAGSTYEQYF.